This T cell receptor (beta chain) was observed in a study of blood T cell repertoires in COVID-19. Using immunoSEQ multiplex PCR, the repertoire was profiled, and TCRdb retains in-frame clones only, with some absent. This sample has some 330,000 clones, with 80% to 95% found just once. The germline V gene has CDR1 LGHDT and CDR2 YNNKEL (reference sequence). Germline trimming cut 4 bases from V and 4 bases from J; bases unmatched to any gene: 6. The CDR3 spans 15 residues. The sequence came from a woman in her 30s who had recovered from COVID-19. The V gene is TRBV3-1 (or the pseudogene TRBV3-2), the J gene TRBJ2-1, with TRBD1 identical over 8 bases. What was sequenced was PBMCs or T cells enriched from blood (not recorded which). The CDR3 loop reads CASSRRDRRYNEQFF. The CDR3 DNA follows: TGTGCCAGCAGCCGACGGGACAGGCGATACAATGAGCAGTTCTTC.